One and the same sample provided the 27 T cell receptor beta chains below, sequenced in a study of identical twins. TCRdb reprocessed the 5' RACE reads via MiXCR and lists one record per CDR3 protein. The repertoire holds approximately 700,000 distinct CDR3 sequences, with 6.1% as singletons. Sequencing was done on a sample of naive T cells sorted from blood. The receptors here all came from a man younger than 35 in good health.

This clonotype was seen repeatedly, ten times or more. The chain has TRBV29-1 and TRBJ2-7, with D possibly being TRBD1 (6 bases). V dropped 7 bases and J dropped 6 bases, with 13 bases sitting between them. The V gene's germline CDR1 is SQVTM and CDR2 ANQGSEA. There are 11 residues in the CDR3. The CDR3 loop is CSAQGPSEQYV. In DNA form, the CDR3 reads TGCAGCGCACAGGGCCCTTCCGAGCAGTACGTC.

The chain uses TRBV10-3 and TRBJ2-6; TRBD1 is a possible D gene (5 bases). Germline CDR1 is ENHRY and CDR2 is SYGVKD. V was cut by 11 bases and J by 2 bases, with 16 bases left in between. The CDR3 is made up of 15 amino acids. The CDR3 nucleotides read TGTGCCTCACGTAATGTAGGGGCTGGGGCCAACGTCCTGACTTTC. Protein sequence: CASRNVGAGANVLTF.

This clonotype has ten or more counts. The chain couples TRBV28 to TRBJ2-3; unclear D gene. The CDR3 length is 15 residues. Trimming pared 6 bases from V and 3 bases from J, leaving 16 bases between. The germline gives CDR1 MDHEN, CDR2 SYDVKM. CDR3 sequence: CASRSPGAGTDTQYF. As DNA, the CDR3 is TGTGCCAGCAGATCTCCGGGCGCCGGAACAGATACGCAGTATTTT.

This clonotype showed up many times. The J gene is TRBJ2-2, the V gene TRBV12-3 or TRBV12-4; the D gene is possibly TRBD2 (6 bases). The CDR3 length is 16 residues. V was pared by 4 bases and J by 2 bases, with 14 bases between. The CDR3: CASSSLLASNTGELFF. The CDR3 DNA sequence: TGTGCCAGCAGTTCACTCCTAGCGAGTAACACCGGGGAGCTGTTTTTT.

The chain joins TRBV4-2 to TRBJ2-3; 8 nucleotides line up with TRBD2. CDR1 and CDR2 from the germline V gene are LGHNA and YNFKEQ. V lost 0 bases to trimming and J lost 3 bases; unmatched junction nucleotides: 5. This CDR3 spans 16 amino acids. The CDR3 protein is CASSQDTGGRTDTQYF. The CDR3 nucleotides are TGTGCCAGCAGCCAAGATACGGGAGGGCGAACAGATACGCAGTATTTT.

This clonotype occurred many times. The V and J genes are TRBV11-2 and TRBJ2-1; 14 positions agree with TRBD2. There are 18 residues in the CDR3. The trim removed 1 base at V and 7 bases at J, leaving 9 bases unmatched. Germline V gene lookup returns CDR1 SGHAT and CDR2 FQNNGV. The CDR3 sequence is CASSLGGRGTSGRNEQFF. The CDR3 nucleotides read TGTGCCAGCAGCTTAGGAGGGCGGGGGACTAGCGGGAGAAATGAGCAGTTCTTC.

The chain links TRBV5-1 to TRBJ2-7, with D uncertain. The CDR3 is made up of 13 amino acids. Trimming took 4 bases from V and 2 from J, leaving 10 bases between them. Germline V gene data show CDR1 as SGHRS and CDR2 as YFSETQ. CDR3 region: CASSVEPTYEQYF. CDR3 DNA sequence: TGCGCCAGCAGCGTGGAACCGACCTACGAGCAGTACTTC.

This clonotype was counted between two and nine times. This chain joins TRBV5-1 and TRBJ2-1; tentative D call: TRBD2 (6 bases). The CDR3 is 15 residues long. Germline V gives CDR1 SGHRS, CDR2 YFSETQ. Trimming shortened V by 3 bases and J by 5 bases, and 15 bases separated the two germline ends. This CDR3 reads CASSSEAGLNNEQFF. CDR3 in DNA: TGCGCCAGCAGCTCGGAGGCGGGACTTAACAATGAGCAGTTCTTC.

This clonotype was detected a few times. The rearrangement uses TRBV30 and TRBJ2-3, with TRBD2 as a possible D gene (6 bases). In germline, CDR1 is GTSNPN, CDR2 SVGIG (reference sequence). The CDR3 length is 17 residues. V shed 0 bases and J shed 0 bases, with 16 bases lying between them. CDR3 sequence: CAWSVRNGGSSTDTQYF. Written as DNA, the CDR3 is TGTGCCTGGAGTGTACGGAATGGGGGGAGTAGCACAGATACGCAGTATTTT.

The CDR3 here is CASSDSLNTEAFF. The DNA for the CDR3 is TGTGCCAGTAGTGACAGCCTGAACACTGAAGCTTTCTTT. V and J are TRBV19 and TRBJ1-1, with D possibly matching TRBD1 (5 bases). Germline loops: CDR1 LNHDA, CDR2 SQIVND (reference sequence). This CDR3 has 13 residues. Deletions cut 5 bases from V and 0 bases from J, with 7 bases between.

This sequence joins TRBV20-1 and TRBJ2-3; the D gene is possibly TRBD2 (6 bases). Germline values: CDR1 DFQATT, CDR2 SNEGSKA (reference sequence). The V gene lost 2 bases and the J gene lost 0 bases, with 9 bases spanning the gap. The CDR3 loop spans 14 amino acids. For the CDR3, the DNA is TGCAGTGCTAGATTCACTAGCAGCACAGATACGCAGTATTTT. This sequence encodes CSARFTSSTDTQYF.

This clonotype was counted a few times. The genes are TRBV29-1 and TRBJ2-3, with D tentatively TRBD2 (5 bases). V lost 8 bases to trimming and J lost 6 bases, with 24 bases between them. The CDR3 runs to 15 residues. Germline V gene sequence: CDR1 SQVTM, CDR2 ANQGSEA. The DNA for the CDR3 is TGCAGCCATGGGGTTCGCAGAGGGTTTGGTGATACGCAGTATTTT. Translating gives CSHGVRRGFGDTQYF.

The chain recombines TRBV29-1 with TRBJ2-5, with 12 nucleotides matching TRBD1. Germline V gene sequence: CDR1 SQVTM, CDR2 ANQGSEA. V gave up 6 bases and J gave up 5 bases; unmatched junction bases: 4. This CDR3 region has 13 residues. The CDR3 bases are TGCAGCGTCGGGACAGGGGGCGCGGAGACCCAGTACTTC. Protein product: CSVGTGGAETQYF.

CDR3 bases: TGTGCCAGCAGTTCCTCCAATCCGTCGGTTTGGCCAGATACGCAGTATTTT. Translation: CASSSSNPSVWPDTQYF. The rearrangement uses TRBV27 and TRBJ2-3; no clear D gene. Germline V lookup: CDR1 MNHEY, CDR2 SMNVEV (reference sequence). V was clipped by 4 bases and J by 4 bases, with 21 bases between them. This CDR3 is built from 17 residues.

This clonotype was counted many times. This chain joins TRBV15 and TRBJ2-1; TRBD2 might be the D (5 bases). The CDR3 is 16 amino acids. CDR1 and CDR2 from the germline V gene are LNHNV and YYDKDF (reference sequence). The V end lost 6 bases, the J end lost 0 bases, and 15 bases lay between the germline ends. DNA of the CDR3: TGTGCCACCAGGAAGACGGGAACCTACTCCTACAATGAGCAGTTCTTC. It translates to CATRKTGTYSYNEQFF. Variable domain in full (rest from reference TRBV15 and TRBJ2-1): DAMVIQNPRYQVTQFGKPVTLSCSQTLNHNVMYWYQQKSSQAPKLLFHYYDKDFNNEADTPDNFQSRRPNTSFCFLDIRSPGLGDTAMYLCATRKTGTYSYNEQFFGPGTRLTVL.

This clonotype was seen repeatedly, ten times or more. The rearrangement joins TRBV27 to TRBJ2-7, with D perhaps TRBD2 (5 bases). The V end was cut by 5 bases, the J end by 0 bases, with 11 bases between. The CDR3 is 14 amino acids. Looked up from germline, CDR1 is MNHEY and CDR2 is SMNVEV (reference sequence). The CDR3 region is CASSHGRDSYEQYF. CDR3 bases: TGTGCCAGCAGTCATGGACGGGACTCCTACGAGCAGTACTTC.

In its sample, this clonotype was seen a few times. The chain combines TRBV28 with TRBJ1-6; tentatively, D is TRBD1 (5 bases). Germline assignment: CDR1 MDHEN and CDR2 SYDVKM. The CDR3 is 13 amino acids. Trimming left V 6 bases short and J 7 bases short, with 10 bases between. The CDR3 DNA follows: TGTGCCAGCAGCGGGGGGGGGAATTCACCCCTCCACTTT. This gives the protein CASSGGGNSPLHF.

This clonotype was counted a few times. The rearrangement links TRBV12-3 or TRBV12-4 to TRBJ2-3; 15 nucleotides agree with TRBD2. Unmatched junction bases numbered 15, after V lost 5 bases and J lost 3 bases. This CDR3 spans 20 amino acids. CDR3 in DNA: TGTGCCAGCAGTCCGCGGACTAGCGGGAGGGCTCCGCGAATAACAGATACGCAGTATTTT. Translated, it gives CASSPRTSGRAPRITDTQYF.

This clonotype was counted between two and nine times. This chain links TRBV20-1 with TRBJ2-7; 14 nucleotides agree with TRBD2. The ends lost 5 bases at V and 0 bases at J; junction bases unmatched: 9. The CDR3 extends over 17 amino acids. The germline gives CDR1 DFQATT, CDR2 SNEGSKA (reference sequence). The CDR3 loop is CSASGTSGSSSSYEQYF. The DNA for the CDR3 is TGCAGTGCTTCCGGGACTAGCGGGAGCTCCAGCTCCTACGAGCAGTACTTC.

The rearrangement joins TRBV6-2 or TRBV6-3 to TRBJ2-1, with TRBD2 matching over 10 bases. This CDR3 comprises 19 residues. The J segment lost 7 bases and the V segment lost 3 bases, leaving 18 bases of the junction unmatched. Germline V gives CDR1 MNHEY, CDR2 SVGEGT. The CDR3 coding sequence is TGTGCCAGCAGTTATGCGGGGAAGGGGCTAGCGGGAGTCGGGAATGAGCAGTTCTTC. This codes for CASSYAGKGLAGVGNEQFF.

There are a few counts of this clonotype. This chain joins TRBV12-3 or TRBV12-4 and TRBJ2-1; 9 bases agree with TRBD2. V was pared by 5 bases and J by 5 bases, with 16 bases of the junction left unmatched. This CDR3 spans 18 amino acids. In DNA form, the CDR3 reads TGTGCCAGCAGTCCCAACCCTAAAGGGACTAGCCCCCACAATGAGCAGTTCTTC. Protein sequence: CASSPNPKGTSPHNEQFF.

The J gene is TRBJ1-1, the V gene TRBV6-2 or TRBV6-3; D ambiguous. The germline V gene encodes CDR1 MNHEY and CDR2 SVGEGT. The CDR3 consists of 11 residues. V was clipped by 0 bases and J by 10 bases, with 6 bases between them. As DNA, the CDR3 is TGTGCCAGCAGTTACTCTTCTGCAGCTTTCTTT. Residues: CASSYSSAAFF.

This clonotype was observed many times. As DNA, the CDR3 is TGTGCCAGCAGTTTGGTCGGACTAGCGGGAGTGGGAACAGATACGCAGTATTTT. It yields the protein CASSLVGLAGVGTDTQYF. The genes are TRBV28 and TRBJ2-3; 13 bases are shared with TRBD2. V lost 3 bases to trimming and J lost 3 bases; unmatched junction nucleotides: 9. The germline V gene encodes CDR1 MDHEN and CDR2 SYDVKM. The CDR3 loop spans 18 amino acids. Filled out from reference TRBV28 and TRBJ2-3, the complete variable domain reads DVKVTQSSRYLVKRTGEKVFLECVQDMDHENMFWYRQDPGLGLRLIYFSYDVKMKEKGDIPEGYSVSREKKERFSLILESASTNQTSMYLCASSLVGLAGVGTDTQYFGPGTRLTVL.

The chain joins TRBV7-9 to TRBJ1-1; TRBD1 is a possible D gene (5 bases). CDR1 is SEHNR and CDR2 is FQNEAQ in the germline V gene (reference sequence). V was cut by 5 bases and J by 10 bases, with 20 bases left in between. This CDR3 spans 14 amino acids. In nucleotides, the CDR3 is TGTGCCAGCAGCCTGTCAGGCCAGGGAGGGGTAGCTTTCTTT. The encoded protein is CASSLSGQGGVAFF.

Ten or more counts support this clonotype. The chain combines TRBV6-1 with TRBJ2-2; TRBD1 is a possible D gene (5 bases). Germline CDR1 is MNHNS and CDR2 is SASEGT. Trimming cost V 3 bases and J 5 bases, with 13 bases left between them. The CDR3 extends over 15 amino acids. CDR3 protein: CASSDVAGFTGELFF. The DNA of the CDR3 is TGTGCCAGCAGTGACGTCGCAGGGTTTACCGGGGAGCTGTTTTTT.

CDR3 in DNA: TGTGCCAGCAGCTTACTTCCGGGCGGCGGGGCAGATACGCAGTATTTT. Protein product: CASSLLPGGGADTQYF. This rearrangement joins TRBV11-3 to TRBJ2-3; TRBD2 might be the D (6 bases). This CDR3 is 16 amino acids long. V was clipped by 2 bases and J by 4 bases, with 16 bases between them. CDR1 is SGHNT and CDR2 is YENEEA in the germline V gene.

This clonotype was counted ten times or more. The rearrangement joins TRBV12-3 or TRBV12-4 to TRBJ1-6; D possibly corresponds to TRBD1 (5 bases). The V end lost 6 bases, the J end lost 9 bases, and 9 bases lay between the germline ends. The CDR3 contains 12 residues. The CDR3 DNA reads as TGTGCCAGCAGGCAGGGTGTTTCACCCCTCCACTTT. It codes for CASRQGVSPLHF.